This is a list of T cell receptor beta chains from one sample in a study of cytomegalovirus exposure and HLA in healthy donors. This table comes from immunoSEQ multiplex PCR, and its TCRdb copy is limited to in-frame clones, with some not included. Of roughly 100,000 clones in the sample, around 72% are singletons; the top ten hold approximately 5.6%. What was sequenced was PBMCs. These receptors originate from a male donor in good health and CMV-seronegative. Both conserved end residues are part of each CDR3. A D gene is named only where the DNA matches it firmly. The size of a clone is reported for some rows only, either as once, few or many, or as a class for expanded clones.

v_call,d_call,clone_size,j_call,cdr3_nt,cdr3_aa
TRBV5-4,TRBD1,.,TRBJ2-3,TGTGCCAGCAGCTCACAGGGGAACCTGGGAAATACGCAGTATTTT,CASSSQGNLGNTQYF
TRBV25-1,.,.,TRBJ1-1,TGTGCCAGCAGTGATACGGTAAACACTGAAGCTTTCTTT,CASSDTVNTEAFF
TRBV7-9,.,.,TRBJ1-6,TGTGCCAGCAGCCCCGCGGGGGGTTCACCCCTCCACTTT,CASSPAGGSPLHF
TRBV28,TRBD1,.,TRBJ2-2,TGTGCCAGCAGTTTCATGACAGGGGGCCCCGGGGAGCTGTTTTTT,CASSFMTGGPGELFF
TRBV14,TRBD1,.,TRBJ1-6,TGTGCCAGCAGCCTCGGACAGGGGGTCGGGCCCCTCCACTTT,CASSLGQGVGPLHF
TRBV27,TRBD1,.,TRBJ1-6,TGTGCCAGCAGTTCCGGACAGGTCGATAATTCACCCCTCCACTTT,CASSSGQVDNSPLHF
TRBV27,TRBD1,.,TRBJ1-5,TGTGCCAGCAGTTGGACAGGGGGCGTACGGGGCAATCAGCCCCAGCATTTT,CASSWTGGVRGNQPQHF
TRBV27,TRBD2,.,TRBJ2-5,TGTGCCAGCAGCCTCTCAGTAGCGGGAGGGGGGGAGACCCAGTACTTC,CASSLSVAGGGETQYF
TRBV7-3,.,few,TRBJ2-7,TGTGCCAGCAGCTTAAGGCGGGACTCCTACGAGCAGTACTTC,CASSLRRDSYEQYF
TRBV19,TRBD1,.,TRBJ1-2,TGTGCCAGTAGTATAGATCTCCAGGGGGCGCCGGATGGCTACACCTTC,CASSIDLQGAPDGYTF
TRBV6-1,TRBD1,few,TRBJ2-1,TGTGCCAGCAGCTATGCGACAGGGGCCCCCAATGAGCAGTTCTTC,CASSYATGAPNEQFF
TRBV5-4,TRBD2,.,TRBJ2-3,TGTGCCAGCGCGTCAAGCGGGAGCCCAGATACGCAGTATTTT,CASASSGSPDTQYF
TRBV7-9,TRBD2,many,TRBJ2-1,TGTGCCAGCAGCTTAGCACTAGCGGGTAGCTACAATGAGCAGTTCTTC,CASSLALAGSYNEQFF
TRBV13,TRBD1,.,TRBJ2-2,TGTGCCAGCAGCAGACAGGGGGTCGGGGAGCTGTTTTTT,CASSRQGVGELFF
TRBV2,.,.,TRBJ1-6,TGTGCCAGCGAGTCAGAGCGTAATTCACCCCTCCACTTT,CASESERNSPLHF
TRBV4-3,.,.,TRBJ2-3,TGCGCCAGCAGCCAAGGCAACAGTTACACAGATACGCAGTATTTT,CASSQGNSYTDTQYF
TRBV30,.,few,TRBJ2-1,TGTGCCTGGAGCTGGGGGGAGGAGCAGTTCTTC,CAWSWGEEQFF
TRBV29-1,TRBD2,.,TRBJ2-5,TGCAGCGTTGAAGCCCCGGGACTACAAGAGACCCAGTACTTC,CSVEAPGLQETQYF
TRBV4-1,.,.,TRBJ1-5,TGCGCCAGCAGCCCCCTGGGAGGGAGTCAGCCCCAGCATTTT,CASSPLGGSQPQHF
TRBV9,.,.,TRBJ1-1,TGTGCCAGCAGCGGACCAGGTGACAAAGGCTTCACTGAAGCTTTCTTT,CASSGPGDKGFTEAFF
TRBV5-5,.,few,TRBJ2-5,TGTGCCAGCAGATCAGGTCCTCAAGAGACCCAGTACTTC,CASRSGPQETQYF
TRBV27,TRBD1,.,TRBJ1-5,TGTGCCAGCAGTTACTCCGGGACAGGGCTTTGGCAGCCCCAGCATTTT,CASSYSGTGLWQPQHF
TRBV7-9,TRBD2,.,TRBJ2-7,TGTGCCAGCAGCCCAACTAGCGACTACGAGCAGTACTTC,CASSPTSDYEQYF
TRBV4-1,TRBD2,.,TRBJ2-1,TGCGCCAGCAGCCAACCTAGCGGGAGGGACTACAATGAGCAGTTCTTC,CASSQPSGRDYNEQFF
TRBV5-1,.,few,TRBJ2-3,TGCGCCAGCAGCCATGGGACTAGCACAGATACGCAGTATTTT,CASSHGTSTDTQYF
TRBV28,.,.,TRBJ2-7,TGTGCCAGCAGTTTGGCCAGGGAACCCTACGAGCAGTACTTC,CASSLAREPYEQYF
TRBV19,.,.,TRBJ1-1,TGTGCCAGTAGTCGGCCTCCCCCAGGGTACACTGAAGCTTTCTTT,CASSRPPPGYTEAFF
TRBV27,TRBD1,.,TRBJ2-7,TGTGCCAGCAGCCCAGGGACAGGAACATGGGGGCAGTACTTC,CASSPGTGTWGQYF
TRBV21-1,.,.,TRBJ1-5,TGTGCCAGCAGCAACTGGAGGAAGAACAATCAGCCCCAGCATTTT,CASSNWRKNNQPQHF
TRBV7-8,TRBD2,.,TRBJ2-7,TGTGCCAGCAACCCCCTAGGTCCGGGGGGGACCTACGAGCAGTACTTC,CASNPLGPGGTYEQYF
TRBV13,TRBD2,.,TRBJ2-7,TGTGCCAGCAGCTTAGAGGGGACTAACTCCTACGAGCAGTACTTC,CASSLEGTNSYEQYF
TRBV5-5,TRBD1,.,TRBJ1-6,TGTGCCAGCAGCTGGGGACAGGGTAATTCACCCCTCCACTTT,CASSWGQGNSPLHF
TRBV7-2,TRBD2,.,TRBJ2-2,TGTGCCAGCAGACTAGAAGCGGGAGGGTCCGGGGAGCTGTTTTTT,CASRLEAGGSGELFF
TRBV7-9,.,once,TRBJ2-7,TGTGCCAGCAGCCACGGGGGTACAGGGGAAGGCTACGAGCAGTACTTC,CASSHGGTGEGYEQYF
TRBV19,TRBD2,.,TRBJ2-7,TGTGCCAGTAGTATGGCTAGCGGCCTAAGGAGCTCCTACGAGCAGTACTTC,CASSMASGLRSSYEQYF
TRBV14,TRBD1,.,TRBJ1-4,TGTGCCAGCAGCCAAGAAAGGGGGCTGCTAGGTGAAAAACTGTTTTTT,CASSQERGLLGEKLFF
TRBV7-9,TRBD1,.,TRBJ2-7,TGTGCCAGCAGCTTACAGGGGGATTACTCCTACGAGCAGTACTTC,CASSLQGDYSYEQYF
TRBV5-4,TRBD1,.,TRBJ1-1,TGTGCCAGCAGCAGACAGGGTGAGGTGAACACTGAAGCTTTCTTT,CASSRQGEVNTEAFF
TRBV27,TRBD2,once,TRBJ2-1,TGTGCCAGCAGAGCGGGAGGGCGCAATGAGCAGTTCTTC,CASRAGGRNEQFF
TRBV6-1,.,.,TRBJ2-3,TGTGCCAGCAGTGGGGAACTCAGGGATGTTTACACGGATACGCAGTATTTT,CASSGELRDVYTDTQYF
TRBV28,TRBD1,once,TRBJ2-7,TGTGCCAGCAGTTTACGACAGGGGCTGAAGCCGATTAATCCCGAGCAGTACTTC,CASSLRQGLKPINPEQYF
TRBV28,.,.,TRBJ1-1,TGTGCCAGCACCCCCGGGGGGGTCGTAACTGAAGCTTTCTTT,CASTPGGVVTEAFF
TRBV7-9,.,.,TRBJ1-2,TGTGCCAGCAGCTTGTCCCTTGGCTACACCTTC,CASSLSLGYTF
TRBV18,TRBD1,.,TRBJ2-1,TGTGCCAGCTCGCCGACCGGGACAGGGTACAATGAGCAGTTCTTC,CASSPTGTGYNEQFF
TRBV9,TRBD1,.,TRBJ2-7,TGTGCCAGCAGCGATGTCAGGGGGCCCACCTACGAGCAGTACTTC,CASSDVRGPTYEQYF
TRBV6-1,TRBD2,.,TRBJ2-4,TGTGCCAGCAGTGAGCTAGCGGGAGTATCACCCAAAAACATTCAGTACTTC,CASSELAGVSPKNIQYF
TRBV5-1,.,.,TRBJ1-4,TGCGCCAGCAGCGCGACAGACCCCGCAACTAATGAAAAACTGTTTTTT,CASSATDPATNEKLFF
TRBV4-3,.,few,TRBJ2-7,TGCGCCAGCAGCCAATCGGACAGCTCCTACGAGCAGTACTTC,CASSQSDSSYEQYF
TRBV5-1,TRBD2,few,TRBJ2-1,TGCGCCAGCAGCTTGAGCGGGAGCTACAATGAGCAGTTCTTC,CASSLSGSYNEQFF
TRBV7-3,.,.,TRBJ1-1,TGTGCCAGCAGTGGGGGGAGTGGAGGGAGCACTGAAGCTTTCTTT,CASSGGSGGSTEAFF
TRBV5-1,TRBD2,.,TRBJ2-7,TGCGCCAGGACGCGGGGGGAGGGTTACGAGCAGTACTTC,CARTRGEGYEQYF
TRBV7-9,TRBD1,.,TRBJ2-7,TGTGCCAGCAGCCCGGGACAGGGCATCTCCTACGAGCAGTACTTC,CASSPGQGISYEQYF
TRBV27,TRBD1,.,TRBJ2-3,TGTGCCAGCAGCCTCGGGACAGCGATCACAGATACGCAGTATTTT,CASSLGTAITDTQYF
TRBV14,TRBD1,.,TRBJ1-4,TGTGCCAGCAGCCGAGACTACCCGGGACAGGGCGAAAAACTGTTTTTT,CASSRDYPGQGEKLFF
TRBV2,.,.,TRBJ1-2,TGTGCCAGCAGTGAGGAGGGTAACTATGGCTACACCTTC,CASSEEGNYGYTF